What follows are 27 T cell receptor beta chains derived from one specimen sequenced in a study of blood T cell repertoires in COVID-19. Here immunoSEQ multiplex PCR was the method, and the copy in TCRdb shows in-frame clones only, minus some. Of some 300,000 clones in the sample, 70% to 90% are singletons; the top ten hold around 2%. Source material: PBMCs or T cells enriched from blood (not recorded which). These receptors originate from a woman aged 55-69 years in a cohort exposed to, infected with or recovered from COVID-19 (not recorded which).

This clone came up a few times. CDR3 in amino acids: CASSVTGQTYEQYF. The CDR3 DNA sequence: TGTGCCAGCAGCGTAACCGGACAGACCTACGAGCAGTACTTC. The genes are TRBV9 and TRBJ2-7; D is perhaps TRBD1 (6 bases). In germline, CDR1 is SGDLS, CDR2 YYNGEE. This CDR3 comprises 14 residues. V was clipped by 1 base and J by 2 bases, with 10 bases between them.

The chain couples TRBV7-9 to TRBJ2-1, with D possibly being TRBD2 (5 bases). V was shortened by 3 bases and J by 4 bases, with 10 bases between the two germline ends. Germline lookup yields CDR1 SEHNR and CDR2 FQNEAQ (reference sequence). The CDR3 runs to 14 residues. The CDR3 loop is CASSFSGVYNEQFF. The DNA for the CDR3 is TGTGCCAGCAGCTTTTCCGGGGTGTACAATGAGCAGTTCTTC.

This clone was observed a handful of times. CDR3 bases: TGTGCCAGCAGCTTAACCACAGCATATGTACTGTGTAGCAATCAGCCCCAGCATTTT. It translates to CASSLTTAYVLCSNQPQHF. This chain connects TRBV7-3 to TRBJ1-5; D unresolved. V was trimmed by 0 bases and J by 0 bases, leaving 18 bases between them. The CDR3 loop spans 19 amino acids. Germline CDR1 and CDR2: SGHTA and FQGTGA.

V is TRBV28 and J is TRBJ2-1; 10 nucleotides agree with TRBD2. The CDR3 is 16 amino acids. Germline values: CDR1 MDHEN, CDR2 SYDVKM. V lost 10 bases to trimming and J lost 3 bases; unmatched junction nucleotides: 12. Here the CDR3 DNA reads TGTGCCACAATTAAGAGCGGGAGGGCCATCTACAATGAGCAGTTCTTC. Its protein is CATIKSGRAIYNEQFF. Supplemented by reference TRBV28 and TRBJ2-1, the full variable domain reads DVKVTQSSRYLVKRTGEKVFLECVQDMDHENMFWYRQDPGLGLRLIYFSYDVKMKEKGDIPEGYSVSREKKERFSLILESASTNQTSMYLCATIKSGRAIYNEQFFGPGTRLTVL.

This chain uses TRBV18 with TRBJ2-2; 10 bases match TRBD2. Looked up from germline, CDR1 is KGHSH and CDR2 is LQKENI. V trimming: 2 bases; J trimming: 6 bases; junction bases outside the gene matches: 6. CDR3 length equals 16 residues. The CDR3 loop is CASSPGLAGVSGELFF. Here the CDR3 DNA reads TGTGCCAGCTCACCAGGGCTAGCGGGAGTGTCCGGGGAGCTGTTTTTT.

The chain is built from TRBV10-3 and TRBJ1-5; D is undetermined. The germline gives CDR1 ENHRY, CDR2 SYGVKD. V was trimmed by 3 bases and J by 4 bases, leaving 10 bases between them. The CDR3 is made up of 14 amino acids. CDR3 protein: CAISDRQVNQPQHF. In nucleotides, the CDR3 is TGTGCCATCAGTGATCGGCAGGTTAATCAGCCCCAGCATTTT.

This chain joins TRBV7-9 and TRBJ1-3; no definite D call. Looked up from germline, CDR1 is SEHNR and CDR2 is FQNEAQ (reference sequence). The length of the CDR3 is 17 residues. Trimming cost V 5 bases and J 1 base, with 18 bases left between them. The chain's CDR3 is CASSDTQRFRSGNTIYF. In DNA, the CDR3 is TGTGCCAGCAGCGATACACAGAGATTCCGATCTGGAAACACCATATATTTT.

This sequence joins TRBV19 and TRBJ2-7, with 7 bases identical to TRBD2. Trimming at V came to 5 bases and at J to 1 base, leaving 5 bases not matched to a gene. The CDR3 loop spans 14 amino acids. Germline V gene data show CDR1 as LNHDA and CDR2 as SQIVND (reference sequence). The CDR3 sequence: CASSSRLASYEQYF. CDR3 DNA: TGTGCCAGTAGTTCCCGACTAGCATCCTACGAGCAGTACTTC.

CDR3 DNA: TGTGCCAGCAGCTTACGCCGGGACAGGGTGGAGACCCAGTACTTC. This codes for CASSLRRDRVETQYF. The chain is built from TRBV11-1 and TRBJ2-5, with 9 bases identical to TRBD1. The CDR3 totals 15 residues. The V and J ends lost 2 bases and 5 bases, in that order; junction bases with no gene match: 6. Germline loops: CDR1 SGHAT, CDR2 FQDESV (reference sequence). Combining the CDR3 with reference TRBV11-1 and TRBJ2-5 gives the whole variable domain EAEVAQSPRYKITEKSQAVAFWCDPISGHATLYWYRQILGQGPELLVQFQDESVVDDSQLPKDRFSAERLKGVDSTLKIQPAELGDSAMYLCASSLRRDRVETQYFGPGTRLLVL.

Points on this clone: This CDR3 is also generated by other DNA sequences in the sample. J is TRBJ1-4 and V is TRBV5-1; TRBD1 agrees at 8 bases. Trimming took 0 bases from V and 5 from J; bases not matched to a gene: 0. The CDR3 length is 14 residues. Germline CDR1 reads SGHRS; CDR2 reads YFSETQ. The CDR3 DNA follows: TGCGCCAGCAGCTTGGGACAGGGGAATGAAAAACTGTTTTTT. Protein sequence: CASSLGQGNEKLFF. Filled out from reference TRBV5-1 and TRBJ1-4, the complete variable domain reads KAGVTQTPRYLIKTRGQQVTLSCSPISGHRSVSWYQQTPGQGLQFLFEYFSETQRNKGNFPGRFSGRQFSNSRSEMNVSTLELGDSALYLCASSLGQGNEKLFFGSGTQLSVL.

The V gene is TRBV27, the J gene TRBJ1-1; the D is unclear. Germline V lookup: CDR1 MNHEY, CDR2 SMNVEV (reference sequence). The V gene lost 3 bases and the J gene lost 5 bases, with 10 bases spanning the gap. The CDR3 has 13 amino acids. CDR3 coding DNA: TGTGCCAGCAGTTTTTTGTCGAGGACTGAAGCTTTCTTT. The encoded protein is CASSFLSRTEAFF.

The chain couples TRBV2 to TRBJ1-3, with a tentative D call TRBD1 (5 bases). CDR1 is SNHLY and CDR2 is FYNNEI in the germline V gene. The V end lost 6 bases, the J end lost 0 bases, and 12 bases lay between the germline ends. The CDR3 covers 15 residues. In DNA form, the CDR3 reads TGTGCCAGCAGATGGGGGGAAAGCTCTGGAAACACCATATATTTT. This sequence encodes CASRWGESSGNTIYF.

CDR3 in amino acids: CASRARGGEQYF. Written as DNA, the CDR3 is TGTGCCAGCAGGGCCCGGGGGGGGGAGCAGTACTTC. V gene TRBV25-1 combines with J gene TRBJ2-7; 8 bases match TRBD2. Germline CDR1 MGHDK, CDR2 SYGVNS. V was clipped by 6 bases and J by 7 bases; unmatched bases: 5. CDR3 length: 12 residues.

The chain uses TRBV4-2 and TRBJ2-7, with TRBD2 matching over 7 bases. The V gene's germline CDR1 is LGHNA and CDR2 YNFKEQ. The CDR3 extends over 16 amino acids. Trimming took 0 bases from V and 3 from J; bases not matched to a gene: 8. This CDR3 reads CASSQEGVGGSYEQYF. The CDR3 region has the DNA TGTGCCAGCAGCCAAGAGGGGGTCGGCGGGAGCTACGAGCAGTACTTC.

The chain employs TRBV3-1 (or the pseudogene TRBV3-2) and TRBJ1-5; unclear D gene. CDR3 length: 15 residues. Trimming shortened V by 0 bases and J by 4 bases, and 10 bases separated the two germline ends. Germline-derived CDR1 and CDR2 are LGHDT and YNNKEL (reference sequence). The DNA of the CDR3 is TGTGCCAGCAGCCAAGATACGGGTATTAATCAGCCCCAGCATTTT. It encodes CASSQDTGINQPQHF.

This rearrangement joins TRBV5-6 to TRBJ1-1, with 7 bases fitting TRBD1. The CDR3 loop spans 17 amino acids. CDR1 and CDR2 (germline): SGHDT, YYEEEE. J lost 2 bases, V lost 3 bases, and 13 bases had no gene match. This CDR3 reads CASSWAPRRGLNTEAFF. CDR3 DNA sequence: TGTGCCAGCAGCTGGGCCCCGAGGAGGGGGCTAAACACTGAAGCTTTCTTT.

The chain carries TRBV25-1 and TRBJ1-2, with D perhaps TRBD1 (6 bases). Germline loops: CDR1 MGHDK, CDR2 SYGVNS. Trimming removed 3 bases from V and 4 bases from J, with 9 bases in between. This CDR3 is 13 amino acids long. CDR3 residues: CASSDSQGYGYTF. The CDR3 DNA reads as TGTGCCAGCAGTGACTCACAGGGCTATGGCTACACCTTC.

The chain couples TRBV5-1 to TRBJ2-1, with D possibly TRBD2 on 6 matching bases. V lost 1 base and J lost 1, with 9 bases in between. The CDR3 is 15 residues long. Germline loops: CDR1 SGHRS, CDR2 YFSETQ. CDR3 in amino acids: CASSLTGVSYNEQFF. Written as DNA, the CDR3 is TGCGCCAGCAGCTTGACGGGAGTGTCCTACAATGAGCAGTTCTTC.

J is TRBJ1-1 and V is TRBV18; TRBD1 might be the D (6 bases). This CDR3 is 16 amino acids long. Trimming shortened V by 4 bases and J by 0 bases, and 15 bases separated the two germline ends. Germline-derived CDR1 and CDR2 are KGHSH and LQKENI. CDR3 DNA: TGTGCCAGCTCACAGGGGGTCGGGGACATGAACACTGAAGCTTTCTTT. Translating it yields CASSQGVGDMNTEAFF.

This clone was counted only a few times. V is TRBV5-6 and J is TRBJ2-6, with D perhaps matching TRBD1 (5 bases). The CDR3 totals 15 residues. V was shortened by 5 bases and J by 1 base, with 10 bases between the two germline ends. Germline CDR1 and CDR2: SGHDT and YYEEEE. DNA for the CDR3: TGTGCCAGCAGATATGACAGATCTGGGGCCAACGTCCTGACTTTC. Residues: CASRYDRSGANVLTF.

The chain recombines TRBV10-1 with TRBJ1-5, with D possibly TRBD1 on 6 matching bases. V lost 6 bases, J lost 0 bases, and 15 bases lay in between. The CDR3 is made up of 16 amino acids. Germline V gene sequence: CDR1 WNHNN, CDR2 SYGVQD (reference sequence). CDR3 nucleotide sequence: TGCGCCAGCAGCCTCTGGACAGTCGATAGCAATCAGCCCCAGCATTTT. Amino acids: CASSLWTVDSNQPQHF.

The chain has TRBV5-8 and TRBJ2-7; tentatively, D is TRBD2 (6 bases). The CDR3 has 15 residues. CDR1 SGHTS and CDR2 YDEGEE come from the germline V gene. V lost 2 bases to trimming and J lost 3 bases, with 15 bases between them. As DNA, the CDR3 is TGTGCCAGCAGCTTTGGAAGGACGGGGGTCTACGAGCAGTACTTC. Protein sequence: CASSFGRTGVYEQYF.

CDR3 region: CASPGGVAEDSRDTQYF. The CDR3 nucleotides are TGTGCCAGCCCCGGGGGGGTGGCTGAAGACTCACGAGATACGCAGTATTTT. The V and J genes are TRBV2 and TRBJ2-3, with TRBD2 matching over 8 bases. V trimming: 8 bases; J trimming: 5 bases; junction bases outside the gene matches: 18. The CDR3 totals 17 residues. Per germline, CDR1 SNHLY and CDR2 FYNNEI. The whole variable domain, filled in from reference TRBV2 and TRBJ2-3, reads EPEVTQTPSHQVTQMGQEVILRCVPISNHLYFYWYRQILGQKVEFLVSFYNNEISEKSEIFDDQFSVERPDGSNFTLKIRSTKLEDSAMYFCASPGGVAEDSRDTQYFGPGTRLTVL.

This chain uses TRBV6-5 with TRBJ2-7; 10 bases map to TRBD2. The CDR3 covers 14 residues. The trim removed 6 bases at V and 2 bases at J, leaving 4 bases unmatched. Germline CDR1 reads MNHEY; CDR2 reads SVGAGI. The CDR3 region is CASSYLAGAYEQYF. Written as DNA, the CDR3 is TGTGCCAGCAGCTATCTAGCGGGAGCCTACGAGCAGTACTTC.

V is TRBV5-1 and J is TRBJ2-1, with D possibly TRBD2 on 7 matching bases. The CDR3 sequence is 15 residues long. V was trimmed by 4 bases and J by 5 bases, leaving 16 bases between them. From germline, CDR1 is SGHRS and CDR2 YFSETQ. The CDR3 protein is CASSGGRERNNEQFF. In DNA form, the CDR3 reads TGCGCCAGCAGCGGGGGGCGGGAGAGAAACAATGAGCAGTTCTTC. The entire variable domain, with the rest obtained from reference TRBV5-1 and TRBJ2-1, is as follows: KAGVTQTPRYLIKTRGQQVTLSCSPISGHRSVSWYQQTPGQGLQFLFEYFSETQRNKGNFPGRFSGRQFSNSRSEMNVSTLELGDSALYLCASSGGRERNNEQFFGPGTRLTVL.

This clone appeared a single time. J is TRBJ1-4 and V is TRBV30; D is undetermined. Trimming shortened V by 7 bases and J by 5 bases, and 11 bases separated the two germline ends. The CDR3 extends over 12 amino acids. Germline CDR1 is GTSNPN and CDR2 is SVGIG (reference sequence). CDR3 DNA: TGTGCCTACCTATCGCTAAATGAAAAACTGTTTTTT. This gives the protein CAYLSLNEKLFF.

The chain has TRBV4-2 and TRBJ2-3; 8 positions agree with TRBD2. V was pared by 4 bases and J by 0 bases, with 6 bases of the junction left unmatched. Germline CDR1 LGHNA, CDR2 YNFKEQ. There are 16 residues in the CDR3. The chain's CDR3 is CASSPTGTRSTDTQYF. In nucleotides, the CDR3 is TGTGCCAGCAGCCCAACCGGGACTAGGAGCACAGATACGCAGTATTTT.